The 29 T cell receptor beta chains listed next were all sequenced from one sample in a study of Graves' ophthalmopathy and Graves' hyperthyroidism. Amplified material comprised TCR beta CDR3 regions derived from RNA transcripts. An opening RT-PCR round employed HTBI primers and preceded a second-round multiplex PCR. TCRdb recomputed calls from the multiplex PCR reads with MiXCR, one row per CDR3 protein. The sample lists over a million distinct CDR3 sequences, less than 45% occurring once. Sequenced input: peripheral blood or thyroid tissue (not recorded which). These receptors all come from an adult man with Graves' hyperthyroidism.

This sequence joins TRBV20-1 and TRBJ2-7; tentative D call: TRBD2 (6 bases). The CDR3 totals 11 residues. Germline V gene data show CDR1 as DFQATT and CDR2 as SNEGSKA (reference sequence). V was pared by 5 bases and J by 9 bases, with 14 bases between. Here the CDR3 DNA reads TGCAGTGCTGGAGCTGACGGGGGGCAGTACTTC. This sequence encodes CSAGADGGQYF.

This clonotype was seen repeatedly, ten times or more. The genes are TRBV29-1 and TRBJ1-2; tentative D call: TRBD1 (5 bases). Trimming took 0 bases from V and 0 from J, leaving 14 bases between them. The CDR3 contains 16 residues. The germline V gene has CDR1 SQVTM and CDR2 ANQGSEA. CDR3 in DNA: TGCAGCGTTGAAGAATCTTCAGGGTGGGCTAACTATGGCTACACCTTC. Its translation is CSVEESSGWANYGYTF.

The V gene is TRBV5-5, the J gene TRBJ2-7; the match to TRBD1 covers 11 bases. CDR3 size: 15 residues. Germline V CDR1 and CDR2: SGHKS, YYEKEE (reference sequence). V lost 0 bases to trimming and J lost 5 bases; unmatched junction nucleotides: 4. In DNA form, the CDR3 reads TGTGCCAGCAGCTTGGTTGGACAGGGGGCTAACGAGCAGTACTTC. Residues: CASSLVGQGANEQYF.

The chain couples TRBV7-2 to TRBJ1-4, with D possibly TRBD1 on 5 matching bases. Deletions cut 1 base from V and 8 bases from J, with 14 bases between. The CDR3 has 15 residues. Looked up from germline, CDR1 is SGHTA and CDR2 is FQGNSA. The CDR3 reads CASSLGGVLTEKLFF. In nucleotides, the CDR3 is TGTGCCAGCAGCTTAGGGGGCGTTTTAACGGAAAAACTGTTTTTT.

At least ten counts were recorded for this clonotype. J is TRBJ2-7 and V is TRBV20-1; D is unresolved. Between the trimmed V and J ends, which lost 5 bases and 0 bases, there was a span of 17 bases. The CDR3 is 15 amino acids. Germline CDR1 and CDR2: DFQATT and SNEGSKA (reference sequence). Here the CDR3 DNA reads TGCAGTGCTGGAATTCCGGGCCCCGGCTCCTACGAGCAGTACTTC. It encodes CSAGIPGPGSYEQYF.

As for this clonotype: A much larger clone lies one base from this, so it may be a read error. CDR3 DNA sequence: TGCAGTGCTAGAAGGGACGGGCAGTACTTC. Encoded protein: CSARRDGQYF. This chain uses TRBV20-1 with TRBJ2-7, with D possibly called TRBD1 or TRBD2 (5 bases each). Germline V lookup: CDR1 DFQATT, CDR2 SNEGSKA (reference sequence). This CDR3 has 10 amino acids. V lost 2 bases, J lost 9 bases, and 8 bases lay in between.

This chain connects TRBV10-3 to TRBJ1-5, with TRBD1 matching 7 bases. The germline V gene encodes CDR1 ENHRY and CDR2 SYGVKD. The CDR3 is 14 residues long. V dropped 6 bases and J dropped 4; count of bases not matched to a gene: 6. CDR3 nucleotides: TGTGCCATCAGGCCCGGGACAGCTAATCAGCCCCAGCATTTT. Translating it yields CAIRPGTANQPQHF.

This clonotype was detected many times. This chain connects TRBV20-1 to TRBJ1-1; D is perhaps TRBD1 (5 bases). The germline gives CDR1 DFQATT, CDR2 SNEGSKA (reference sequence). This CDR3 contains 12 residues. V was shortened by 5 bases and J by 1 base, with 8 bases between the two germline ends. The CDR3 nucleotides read TGCAGTGCTGTCACAGGGAACACTGAAGCTTTCTTT. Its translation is CSAVTGNTEAFF.

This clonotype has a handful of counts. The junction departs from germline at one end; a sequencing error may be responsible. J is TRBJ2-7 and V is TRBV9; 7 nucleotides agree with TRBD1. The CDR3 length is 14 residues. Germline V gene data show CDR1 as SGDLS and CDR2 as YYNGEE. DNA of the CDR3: TGTGCCAACAGCGGTGAGACAGGGCCCCACGAGCAGTACTTC. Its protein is CANSGETGPHEQYF.

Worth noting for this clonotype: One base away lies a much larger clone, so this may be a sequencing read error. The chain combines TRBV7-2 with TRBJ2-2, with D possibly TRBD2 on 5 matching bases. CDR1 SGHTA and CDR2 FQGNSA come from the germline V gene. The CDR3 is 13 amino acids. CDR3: CASSLARFGEPFF. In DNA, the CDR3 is TGTGCCAGCAGCTTAGCCCGATTCGGGGAGCCGTTTTTT.

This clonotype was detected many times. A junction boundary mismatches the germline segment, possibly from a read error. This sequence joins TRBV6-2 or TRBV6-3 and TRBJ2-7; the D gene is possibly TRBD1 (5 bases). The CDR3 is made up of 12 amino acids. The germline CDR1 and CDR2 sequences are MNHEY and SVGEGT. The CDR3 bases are TGTGCCAGCAGCTACTCCAGGGACGAGCAGTACTTC. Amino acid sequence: CASSYSRDEQYF.

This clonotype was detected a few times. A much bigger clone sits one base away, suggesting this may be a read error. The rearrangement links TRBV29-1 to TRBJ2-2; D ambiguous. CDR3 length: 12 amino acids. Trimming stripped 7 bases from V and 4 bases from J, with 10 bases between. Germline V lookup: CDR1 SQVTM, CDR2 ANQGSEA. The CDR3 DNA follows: TGCAGCGGTGCAGGCCCCACCGGGGAGCTGTTTTTT. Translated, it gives CSGAGPTGELFF.

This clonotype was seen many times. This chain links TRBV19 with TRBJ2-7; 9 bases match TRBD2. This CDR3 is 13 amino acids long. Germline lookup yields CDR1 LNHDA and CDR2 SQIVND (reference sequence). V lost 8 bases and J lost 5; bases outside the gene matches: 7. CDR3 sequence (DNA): TGTGCCAGTTGGTGGCGGGAGGGCCACGAGCAGTACTTC. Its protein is CASWWREGHEQYF.

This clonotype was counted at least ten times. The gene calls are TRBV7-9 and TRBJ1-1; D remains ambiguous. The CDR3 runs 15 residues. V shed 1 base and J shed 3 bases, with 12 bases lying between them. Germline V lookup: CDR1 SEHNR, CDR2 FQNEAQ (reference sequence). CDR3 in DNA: TGTGCCAGCAGCTTAGGATCAGTCTTGGACACTGAAGCTTTCTTT. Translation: CASSLGSVLDTEAFF.

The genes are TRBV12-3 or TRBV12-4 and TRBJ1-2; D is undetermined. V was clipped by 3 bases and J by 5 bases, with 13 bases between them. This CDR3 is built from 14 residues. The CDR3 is CASSLERARYGYTF. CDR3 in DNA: TGTGCCAGCAGTTTGGAAAGGGCTAGATATGGCTACACCTTC.

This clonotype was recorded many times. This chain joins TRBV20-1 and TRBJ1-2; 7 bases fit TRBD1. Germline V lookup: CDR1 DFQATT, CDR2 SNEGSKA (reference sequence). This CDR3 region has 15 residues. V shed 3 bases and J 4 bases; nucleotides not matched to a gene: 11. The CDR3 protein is CSARVDRESFYGYTF. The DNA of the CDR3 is TGCAGTGCTAGGGTAGACAGGGAGTCCTTCTATGGCTACACCTTC.

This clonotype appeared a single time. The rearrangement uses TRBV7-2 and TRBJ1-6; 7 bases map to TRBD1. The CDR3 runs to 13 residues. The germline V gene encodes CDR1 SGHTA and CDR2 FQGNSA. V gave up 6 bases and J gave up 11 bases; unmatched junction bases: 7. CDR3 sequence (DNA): TGTGCCAGCAGGGACCGACAGGGAACACCCCTCCACTTT. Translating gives CASRDRQGTPLHF.

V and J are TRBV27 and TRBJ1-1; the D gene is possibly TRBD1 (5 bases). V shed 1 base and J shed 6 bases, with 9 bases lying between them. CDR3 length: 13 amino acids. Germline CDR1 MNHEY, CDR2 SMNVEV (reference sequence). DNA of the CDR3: TGTGCCAGCAGTTTATTGGGGACTTCTGAAGCTTTCTTT. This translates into CASSLLGTSEAFF.

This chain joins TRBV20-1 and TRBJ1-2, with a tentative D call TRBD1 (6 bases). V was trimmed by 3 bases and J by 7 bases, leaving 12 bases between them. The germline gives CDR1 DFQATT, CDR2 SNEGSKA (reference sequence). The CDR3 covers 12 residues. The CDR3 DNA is TGCAGTGCTAGCCCTCGGGGGGCTGGCTACACCTTC. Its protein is CSASPRGAGYTF.

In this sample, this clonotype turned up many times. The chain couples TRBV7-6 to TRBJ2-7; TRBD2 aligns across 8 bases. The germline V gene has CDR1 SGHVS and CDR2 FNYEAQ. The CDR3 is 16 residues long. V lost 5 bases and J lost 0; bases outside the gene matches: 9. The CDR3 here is CASSRPSGSGSYEQYF. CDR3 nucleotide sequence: TGTGCCAGCAGCCGGCCCAGCGGGAGCGGCTCCTACGAGCAGTACTTC.

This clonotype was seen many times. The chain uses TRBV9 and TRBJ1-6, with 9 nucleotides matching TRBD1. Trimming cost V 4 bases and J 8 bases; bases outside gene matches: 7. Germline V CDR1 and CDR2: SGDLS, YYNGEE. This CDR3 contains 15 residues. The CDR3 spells CASSPRDREHSPLHF. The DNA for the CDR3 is TGTGCCAGCAGCCCAAGGGACAGGGAACATTCACCCCTCCACTTT.

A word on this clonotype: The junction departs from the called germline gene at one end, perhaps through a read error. The CDR3 protein is CASRGGTYAVGANILTF. CDR3 bases: TGTGCCAGCAGGGGCGGGACCTACGCGGTCGGGGCCAACATCCTGACTTTC. The V call is TRBV2, the J call TRBJ2-6; possibly TRBD2 for D (6 bases). The germline CDR1 and CDR2 sequences are SNHLY and FYNNEI. The CDR3 runs 17 residues.

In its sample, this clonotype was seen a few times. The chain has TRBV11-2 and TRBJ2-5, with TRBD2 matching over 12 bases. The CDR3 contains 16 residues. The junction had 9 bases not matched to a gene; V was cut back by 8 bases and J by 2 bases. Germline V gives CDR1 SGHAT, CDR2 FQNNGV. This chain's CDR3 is CASQPGLAGPQETQYF. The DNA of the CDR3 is TGTGCCAGCCAGCCGGGACTAGCGGGTCCACAAGAGACCCAGTACTTC.

The CDR3 region is CASMEGTGRQEDNYGYTF. The CDR3 DNA reads TGTGCCAGCATGGAAGGGACGGGACGGCAAGAGGATAACTATGGCTACACCTTC. The chain is built from TRBV7-9 and TRBJ1-2; perhaps TRBD1 as D (5 bases). The CDR3 is 18 amino acids. Trimming cost V 7 bases and J 1 base, with 25 bases left between them. CDR1 is SEHNR and CDR2 is FQNEAQ in the germline V gene (reference sequence).

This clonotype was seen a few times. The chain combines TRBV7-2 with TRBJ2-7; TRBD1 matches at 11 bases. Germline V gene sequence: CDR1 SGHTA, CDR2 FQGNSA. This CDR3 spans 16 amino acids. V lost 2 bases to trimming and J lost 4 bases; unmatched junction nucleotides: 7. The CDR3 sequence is CASSLRPGQGGYEQYF. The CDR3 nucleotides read TGTGCCAGCAGCTTAAGACCGGGACAGGGGGGATACGAGCAGTACTTC. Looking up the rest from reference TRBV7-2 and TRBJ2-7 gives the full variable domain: GAGVSQSPSNKVTEKGKDVELRCDPISGHTALYWYRQSLGQGLEFLIYFQGNSAPDKSGLPSDRFSAERTGGSVSTLTIQRTQQEDSAVYLCASSLRPGQGGYEQYFGPGTRLTVT.

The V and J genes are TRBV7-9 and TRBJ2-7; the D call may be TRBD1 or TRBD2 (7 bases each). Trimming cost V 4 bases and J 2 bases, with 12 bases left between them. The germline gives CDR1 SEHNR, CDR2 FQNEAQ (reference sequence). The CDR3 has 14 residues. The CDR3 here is CASSWQGGTYEQYF. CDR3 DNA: TGTGCCAGCAGCTGGCAGGGGGGGACCTACGAGCAGTACTTC.

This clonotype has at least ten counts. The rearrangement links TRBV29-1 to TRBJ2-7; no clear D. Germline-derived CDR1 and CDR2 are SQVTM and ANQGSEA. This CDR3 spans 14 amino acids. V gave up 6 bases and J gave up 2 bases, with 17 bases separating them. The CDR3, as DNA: TGCAGCGTGTGTTTCGGCCCGACCACCTACGAGCAGTACTTC. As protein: CSVCFGPTTYEQYF.

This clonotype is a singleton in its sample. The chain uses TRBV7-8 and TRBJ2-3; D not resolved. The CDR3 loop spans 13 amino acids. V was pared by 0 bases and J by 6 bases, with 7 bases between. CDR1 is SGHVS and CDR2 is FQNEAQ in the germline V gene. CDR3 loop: CASSLAHVDTQYF. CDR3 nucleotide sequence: TGTGCCAGCAGCTTAGCGCATGTGGATACGCAGTATTTT.

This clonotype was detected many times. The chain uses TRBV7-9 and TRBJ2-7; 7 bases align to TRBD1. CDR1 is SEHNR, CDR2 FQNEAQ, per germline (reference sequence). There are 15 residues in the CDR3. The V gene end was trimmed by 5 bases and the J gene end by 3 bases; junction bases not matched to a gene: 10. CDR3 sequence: CASSALIQGRYEQYF. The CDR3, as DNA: TGTGCCAGCAGCGCCCTAATACAGGGGCGCTACGAGCAGTACTTC.